This T cell receptor (beta chain) was captured by sequencing in a study of blood T cell repertoires in COVID-19. Per the germline V gene, CDR1 is GTSNPN and CDR2 is SVGIG (reference sequence). This CDR3 spans 17 amino acids. The junction had 13 bases not matched to a gene; V was cut back by 2 bases and J by 3 bases. Sequenced by immunoSEQ multiplex PCR; TCRdb stores in-frame clones only, minus some. Of about 130,000 clones in the sample, more than 70% were seen once. Sequenced sample: peripheral blood. This sequence joins TRBV30 and TRBJ2-3; the match to TRBD2 covers 8 bases. This sequence was found in a woman aged 55-75 years with acute or convalescent COVID-19. The CDR3 protein is CAWSPRRLTSGTDTQYF. In DNA, the CDR3 is TGTGCCTGGAGTCCCCGCCGCTTAACTAGCGGTACAGATACGCAGTATTTT.